What follows are 27 T cell receptor beta chains derived from one specimen sequenced in a study of technical replicates of blood from a few donors. TCRdb's copy holds only in-frame clones and misses some; the assay was immunoSEQ multiplex PCR. Of tens of thousands of clones in the sample, about 96% are singletons; the top ten hold about 0.2%. The specimen sequenced was T cells isolated from PBMCs. Receptor source: a human donor in good health.

This chain uses TRBV18 with TRBJ1-1; D remains unclear. The ends were cut back, 0 bases at V and 4 bases at J, with 6 bases in the middle. CDR1 and CDR2 from the germline V gene are KGHSH and LQKENI. The CDR3 extends over 13 amino acids. CDR3 protein: CASSPPVSTEAFF. The CDR3 DNA reads TGTGCCAGCTCACCACCCGTATCCACTGAAGCTTTCTTT.

This rearrangement joins TRBV5-1 to TRBJ2-7, with 12 bases aligning to TRBD1. This CDR3 has 15 residues. CDR1 and CDR2 (germline): SGHRS, YFSETQ. J lost 5 bases, V lost 4 bases, and 7 bases had no gene match. CDR3 protein: CASSAGTGGADEQYF. The CDR3 nucleotides are TGCGCCAGCAGCGCGGGGACAGGGGGCGCGGACGAGCAGTACTTC.

The chain combines TRBV6-6 with TRBJ1-3; no reliable D call. Germline CDR1 is MNHNY and CDR2 is SVGAGI (reference sequence). This CDR3 spans 15 amino acids. The germline V and J ends were trimmed by 4 bases and 0 bases, with 10 bases remaining between them. The CDR3 loop reads CASSFHLLSGNTIYF. CDR3 DNA: TGTGCCAGCAGTTTCCACCTACTCTCTGGAAACACCATATATTTT.

This rearrangement joins TRBV21-1 to TRBJ2-7; the table assigns TRBD1, which was not confirmed against the DNA. TRBV21-1 counts as a pseudogene. This CDR3 comprises 17 residues. The CDR3 is CASSGGQRKPEHYEQYF. The CDR3 nucleotides are TGTGCCAGCAGCGGGGGACAGAGAAAACCGGAACACTACGAGCAGTACTTC.

V and J are TRBV30 and TRBJ1-3, with D unresolved. The germline V gene has CDR1 GTSNPN and CDR2 SVGIG (reference sequence). The V end lost 2 bases, the J end lost 1 base, and 18 bases lay between the germline ends. The CDR3 sequence is 17 residues long. CDR3 in amino acids: CAWSKTPERGSGNTIYF. In DNA form, the CDR3 reads TGTGCCTGGAGTAAAACCCCCGAGCGAGGGTCTGGAAACACCATATATTTT.

As DNA, the CDR3 is TGTGCCAGCACCCAGACTCAGCAAGAGACCCAGTACTTC. It yields the protein CASTQTQQETQYF. The rearrangement links TRBV7-9 to TRBJ2-5, with D unclear. The CDR3 runs 13 residues. V was pared by 7 bases and J by 2 bases, with 11 bases between. Germline CDR1 reads SEHNR; CDR2 reads FQNEAQ (reference sequence).

The chain joins TRBV11-3 to TRBJ2-2; a possible D gene is TRBD1 (6 bases). The CDR3 totals 14 residues. From germline, CDR1 is SGHNT and CDR2 YENEEA. The V end was cut by 8 bases, the J end by 4 bases, with 14 bases between. CDR3 sequence: CASLRGGITGELFF. DNA of the CDR3: TGTGCCAGCTTGAGAGGGGGTATCACCGGGGAGCTGTTTTTT.

The chain employs TRBV4-1 and TRBJ2-1, with 14 bases matching TRBD2. Trimming took 4 bases from V and 9 from J; bases not matched to a gene: 14. CDR1 and CDR2 (germline): MGHRA, YSYEKL. The CDR3 spans 18 residues. In DNA form, the CDR3 reads TGCGCCAGCAGCCTGGCCCAGGGGACTAGCGGGAGAGTAGGTGAGCAGTTCTTC. Translated: CASSLAQGTSGRVGEQFF.

The rearrangement joins TRBV29-1 to TRBJ1-4, with a weak D call TRBD1 (5 bases). In germline, CDR1 is SQVTM, CDR2 ANQGSEA. Deletions cut 4 bases from V and 8 bases from J, with 35 bases between. The CDR3 contains 20 residues. DNA for the CDR3: TGCAGCGTTGTGTGTCGGAATATTTGCCTCAGGACACTCTATTTCGAAAAACTGTTTTTT. Its protein product is CSVVCRNICLRTLYFEKLFF.

V gene TRBV15 combines with J gene TRBJ1-3; 7 bases are shared with TRBD1. The CDR3 has 14 residues. Germline-derived CDR1 and CDR2 are LNHNV and YYDKDF (reference sequence). V was clipped by 3 bases and J by 9 bases; unmatched bases: 8. Here the CDR3 reads CATSSTGTVGTIYF. DNA for the CDR3: TGTGCCACCAGCAGCACCGGGACAGTTGGCACCATATATTTT.

The chain recombines TRBV5-1 with TRBJ2-5; 8 bases fit TRBD2. V lost 0 bases and J lost 9; bases outside the gene matches: 13. There are 16 residues in the CDR3. Germline V CDR1 and CDR2: SGHRS, YFSETQ. CDR3 sequence reads: CASSLAAGGSPGAQYF. The CDR3 nucleotides are TGCGCCAGCAGCTTGGCCGCGGGGGGTTCCCCCGGGGCCCAGTACTTC.

The chain joins TRBV27 to TRBJ2-5; tentative D call: TRBD1 (6 bases). V lost 4 bases to trimming and J lost 1 base, with 19 bases between them. Germline V gene sequence: CDR1 MNHEY, CDR2 SMNVEV (reference sequence). The CDR3 runs to 17 residues. The CDR3 sequence: CASSSVARSDSQETQYF. DNA of the CDR3: TGTGCCAGCAGTTCGGTTGCGCGGTCGGACAGCCAAGAGACCCAGTACTTC.

This clone has only one observation. The rearrangement links TRBV11-3 to TRBJ1-1; no firm D call. V was trimmed by 5 bases and J by 6 bases, leaving 13 bases between them. The V gene's germline CDR1 is SGHNT and CDR2 YENEEA. The CDR3 runs 13 residues. CDR3 sequence: CASSPRVFAEAFF. CDR3 in DNA: TGTGCCAGCAGCCCGAGGGTATTTGCTGAAGCTTTCTTT.

This clone appeared a single time. The gene calls are TRBV4-1 and TRBJ1-1; 11 positions match TRBD1. CDR1 and CDR2 from the germline V gene are MGHRA and YSYEKL. Trimming cost V 4 bases and J 0 bases; bases outside gene matches: 4. The CDR3 covers 16 residues. The CDR3 is CASSLDRGLLNTEAFF. CDR3 DNA: TGCGCCAGCAGCCTGGACAGGGGGCTTTTGAACACTGAAGCTTTCTTT.

The rearrangement links TRBV7-9 to TRBJ2-3, with 7 bases aligning to TRBD1. V dropped 5 bases and J dropped 4; count of bases not matched to a gene: 3. This CDR3 comprises 13 residues. Germline CDR1 SEHNR, CDR2 FQNEAQ (reference sequence). The chain's CDR3 is CASSATGADTQYF. For the CDR3, the DNA is TGTGCCAGCAGCGCAACAGGGGCAGATACGCAGTATTTT.

The chain recombines TRBV9 with TRBJ1-1, with D perhaps TRBD1 (6 bases). In germline, CDR1 is SGDLS, CDR2 YYNGEE. Trimming removed 4 bases from V and 3 bases from J, with 19 bases in between. This CDR3 spans 16 amino acids. The CDR3 loop reads CASSLTPSTGYTEAFF. The CDR3 DNA sequence: TGTGCCAGCAGCCTCACCCCCTCGACAGGTTACACTGAAGCTTTCTTT.

The chain recombines TRBV7-8 with TRBJ2-1, with 9 bases aligning to TRBD1. V shed 5 bases and J 8 bases; nucleotides not matched to a gene: 10. The CDR3 runs to 15 residues. CDR1 is SGHVS, CDR2 FQNEAQ, per germline. The CDR3 loop reads CASSDPRDRVDEQFF. The CDR3 coding sequence is TGTGCCAGCAGCGATCCCCGGGACAGGGTCGATGAGCAGTTCTTC.

The rearrangement uses TRBV13 and TRBJ2-3; the match to TRBD2 covers 8 bases. The V and J ends lost 5 bases and 0 bases, in that order; junction bases with no gene match: 7. Germline V gives CDR1 PRHDT, CDR2 FYEKMQ (reference sequence). The CDR3 has 16 amino acids. Written as DNA, the CDR3 is TGTGCCAGCAGCCCACCGGGGGGGCTTAGCACAGATACGCAGTATTTT. Translation: CASSPPGGLSTDTQYF.

This chain joins TRBV5-4 and TRBJ2-3; D ambiguous. In germline, CDR1 is SGHNT, CDR2 YYREEE (reference sequence). Trimming pared 0 bases from V and 2 bases from J, leaving 10 bases between. CDR3 length: 15 residues. Written as DNA, the CDR3 is TGTGCCAGCAGCTTGGAGCAGGCCCTCACAGATACGCAGTATTTT. Residues: CASSLEQALTDTQYF. The full variable domain, completed using reference TRBV5-4 and TRBJ2-3, is ETGVTQSPTHLIKTRGQQVTLRCSSQSGHNTVSWYQQALGQGPQFIFQYYREEENGRGNFPPRFSGLQFPNYSSELNVNALELDDSALYLCASSLEQALTDTQYFGPGTRLTVL.

This chain uses TRBV15 with TRBJ2-3, with 10 nucleotides matching TRBD2. CDR3 length equals 14 residues. From germline, CDR1 is LNHNV and CDR2 YYDKDF (reference sequence). V lost 7 bases to trimming and J lost 6 bases; unmatched junction nucleotides: 7. CDR3 in amino acids: CATIAGGRSDTQYF. The CDR3 DNA is TGTGCCACCATAGCGGGGGGCCGATCTGATACGCAGTATTTT.

V usage is TRBV5-1 and J usage is TRBJ2-7, with TRBD1 identical over 7 bases. The CDR3 loop spans 15 amino acids. Germline V gene lookup returns CDR1 SGHRS and CDR2 YFSETQ. V dropped 1 base and J dropped 5; count of bases not matched to a gene: 9. The CDR3: CASSLLPGGLNEQYF. The CDR3 coding sequence is TGCGCCAGCAGCTTGCTCCCAGGGGGTTTGAACGAGCAGTACTTC.

This chain links TRBV2 with TRBJ1-1, with 7 bases that match TRBD1. With V trimmed by 7 bases and J by 2 bases, 10 bases remained unmatched. There are 15 residues in the CDR3. Germline V gene data show CDR1 as SNHLY and CDR2 as FYNNEI. The CDR3 loop is CASTGTVRRNTEAFF. The CDR3 DNA reads as TGTGCCAGCACCGGGACAGTGCGCAGAAACACTGAAGCTTTCTTT.

The rearrangement uses TRBV10-1 and TRBJ2-3; 7 bases match TRBD2. After removal of 3 bases from V and 4 bases from J, the junction contained 7 bases not matched to a gene. CDR3 size: 15 residues. The germline V gene encodes CDR1 WNHNN and CDR2 SYGVQD (reference sequence). CDR3 amino acids: CASSDAGEGADTQYF. Written as DNA, the CDR3 is TGCGCCAGCAGTGACGCGGGAGAGGGAGCAGATACGCAGTATTTT.

This rearrangement joins TRBV30 to TRBJ1-1; D remains ambiguous. From germline, CDR1 is GTSNPN and CDR2 SVGIG (reference sequence). This CDR3 is built from 12 residues. The ends were cut back, 3 bases at V and 1 base at J, with 6 bases in the middle. DNA for the CDR3: TGTGCCTGGAGCAACACGAACACTGAAGCTTTCTTT. The encoded protein is CAWSNTNTEAFF.

The chain links TRBV2 to TRBJ1-3; 7 positions agree with TRBD1. CDR1 and CDR2 (germline): SNHLY, FYNNEI. With 2 bases clipped from V and 10 bases from J, the junction kept 5 bases outside the gene matches. This CDR3 comprises 13 residues. CDR3 region: CASSERQGGTIYF. The CDR3 bases are TGTGCCAGCAGTGAAAGGCAGGGGGGTACCATATATTTT.

J is TRBJ2-1 and V is TRBV14, with 14 nucleotides matching TRBD2. V gave up 4 bases and J gave up 8 bases; unmatched junction bases: 13. This CDR3 region has 18 residues. Germline V gene lookup returns CDR1 SGHDN and CDR2 FVKESK. The CDR3 loop is CASSRLTSGRVEGDEQFF. CDR3 DNA: TGTGCCAGCAGCCGATTGACTAGCGGGAGGGTGGAAGGCGATGAGCAGTTCTTC.

The chain has TRBV2 and TRBJ1-5; D perhaps matches TRBD1 (6 bases). Germline V gene sequence: CDR1 SNHLY, CDR2 FYNNEI. The CDR3 loop spans 15 amino acids. The V gene lost 6 bases and the J gene lost 3 bases, with 15 bases spanning the gap. CDR3 in DNA: TGTGCCAGCAGGGGGACAAGGACGGTCAATCAGCCCCAGCATTTT. This sequence encodes CASRGTRTVNQPQHF. Based on the CDR3 plus reference TRBV2 and TRBJ1-5, the full variable domain is EPEVTQTPSHQVTQMGQEVILRCVPISNHLYFYWYRQILGQKVEFLVSFYNNEISEKSEIFDDQFSVERPDGSNFTLKIRSTKLEDSAMYFCASRGTRTVNQPQHFGDGTRLSIL.